This entry concerns a single TCR beta chain. The data were produced by immunoSEQ multiplex PCR, yet TCRdb's version contains in-frame clones alone and is incomplete. The data show about 6,600 clones, 85% to 90% seen once. This sample stems from a study of blood T cell repertoires in COVID-19. Study overall: T cells, B-cell-depleted T cells, or PBMCs supplied cDNA or gDNA.

This CDR3 region has 16 residues. Germline trimming cut 2 bases from V and 1 base from J; bases unmatched to any gene: 5. The V gene's germline CDR1 is SGHTA and CDR2 FQGTGA. The V gene is TRBV7-3, the J gene TRBJ2-3, with 8 bases identical to TRBD2. The sequenced sample was peripheral blood. This TCR was sampled from an elderly man with active COVID-19. CDR3 DNA sequence: TGTGCCAGCAGCTTATGGAGCGGGGGTGGCACAGATACGCAGTATTTT. Its translation is CASSLWSGGGTDTQYF. Filled out from reference TRBV7-3 and TRBJ2-3, the complete variable domain reads GAGVSQTPSNKVTEKGKYVELRCDPISGHTALYWYRQSLGQGPEFLIYFQGTGAADDSGLPNDRFFAVRPEGSVSTLKIQRTERGDSAVYLCASSLWSGGGTDTQYFGPGTRLTVL.